These 17 T cell receptor beta chains were all obtained from the same sample, sequenced in a study of somatic mutations in cytotoxic T cells in rheumatoid arthritis. Measured with immunoSEQ multiplex PCR; TCRdb has only the in-frame clones, and not every one. The sample contains over 15,000 clones, roughly 80% of which appear only once. The sequencing input was CD8+ T cells sorted from blood. All receptors derive from an adult with rheumatoid arthritis.

The chain has TRBV5-1 and TRBJ1-5; D uncertain. V was shortened by 0 bases and J by 4 bases, with 11 bases between the two germline ends. Germline V lookup: CDR1 SGHRS, CDR2 YFSETQ. The CDR3 runs 15 residues. The CDR3 region has the DNA TGCGCCAGCAGCTTGGAACCCGATCAAAATCAGCCCCAGCATTTT. Translated: CASSLEPDQNQPQHF.

V usage is TRBV19 and J usage is TRBJ1-1, with a possible D match to TRBD1 (5 bases). Germline CDR1 and CDR2: LNHDA and SQIVND (reference sequence). The length of the CDR3 is 14 residues. V was trimmed by 10 bases and J by 1 base, leaving 16 bases between them. As DNA, the CDR3 is TGTGCCACCCTTCCCTTGACAGCGAACACTGAAGCTTTCTTT. It translates to CATLPLTANTEAFF.

This clone has a handful of counts. The rearrangement joins TRBV4-2 to TRBJ1-1; weak D call: TRBD1 (5 bases). The germline V and J ends were trimmed by 6 bases and 3 bases, with 14 bases remaining between them. Per the germline V gene, CDR1 is LGHNA and CDR2 is YNFKEQ. The CDR3 has 14 amino acids. The CDR3 here is CASRLGLGDTEAFF. The CDR3 region has the DNA TGTGCCAGCAGACTCGGATTGGGGGACACTGAAGCTTTCTTT.

This clone came up once. The V call is TRBV30, the J call TRBJ2-1, with TRBD1 matching 12 bases. The germline gives CDR1 GTSNPN, CDR2 SVGIG (reference sequence). CDR3 length equals 16 residues. The junction had 7 bases not matched to a gene; V was cut back by 0 bases and J by 7 bases. The CDR3 is CAWSVLGTGGFNEQFF. CDR3 sequence (DNA): TGTGCCTGGAGTGTACTCGGGACAGGGGGCTTTAATGAGCAGTTCTTC.

The chain combines TRBV13 with TRBJ2-7; possibly TRBD1 for D (6 bases). Trimming removed 0 bases at V and 4 bases at J, with 7 bases between. The CDR3 sequence is 13 residues long. In germline, CDR1 is PRHDT, CDR2 FYEKMQ (reference sequence). As DNA, the CDR3 is TGTGCCAGCAGCTTAGGCCAGGGGTACGAGCAGTACTTC. This codes for CASSLGQGYEQYF.

The genes are TRBV5-1 and TRBJ2-7; no definite D call. The length of the CDR3 is 13 residues. V was trimmed by 0 bases and J by 4 bases, leaving 8 bases between them. Germline CDR1 SGHRS, CDR2 YFSETQ. In DNA form, the CDR3 reads TGCGCCAGCAGCTTGGGTCCTACTTACGAGCAGTACTTC. Translated, it gives CASSLGPTYEQYF. Drawing the rest from reference TRBV5-1 and TRBJ2-7, the complete variable domain is KAGVTQTPRYLIKTRGQQVTLSCSPISGHRSVSWYQQTPGQGLQFLFEYFSETQRNKGNFPGRFSGRQFSNSRSEMNVSTLELGDSALYLCASSLGPTYEQYFGPGTRLTVT.

This chain links TRBV5-8 with TRBJ2-2, with a tentative D call TRBD2 (7 bases). V was clipped by 2 bases and J by 4 bases, with 12 bases between them. This CDR3 is 15 amino acids long. The V gene's germline CDR1 is SGHTS and CDR2 YDEGEE. The CDR3 loop is CASSFSGGPTGELFF. The CDR3 DNA reads TGTGCCAGCAGCTTTTCGGGGGGCCCCACCGGGGAGCTGTTTTTT.

The gene calls are TRBV19 and TRBJ2-5; possibly TRBD1 or TRBD2 for D (5 bases each). This CDR3 has 12 residues. Germline V CDR1 and CDR2: LNHDA, SQIVND (reference sequence). V dropped 5 bases and J dropped 10 bases, with 14 bases sitting between them. The CDR3 region has the DNA TGTGCCAGTAGTCCGGGGCCTAATCTCCAGTACTTC. Translated: CASSPGPNLQYF.

The J gene is TRBJ2-3, the V gene TRBV4-1; weak D call: TRBD1 (6 bases). Germline V gene data show CDR1 as MGHRA and CDR2 as YSYEKL. Trimming left V 4 bases short and J 5 bases short, with 22 bases between. This CDR3 contains 17 residues. The CDR3 region is CASSPIMTQQGVDTQYF. The CDR3 DNA is TGCGCCAGCAGCCCTATAATGACGCAACAGGGAGTAGATACGCAGTATTTT.

This sequence joins TRBV7-9 and TRBJ2-1; D not resolved. Looked up from germline, CDR1 is SEHNR and CDR2 is FQNEAQ (reference sequence). This CDR3 contains 13 residues. V lost 7 bases to trimming and J lost 8 bases, with 15 bases between them. CDR3 region: CASNEPPRDEQFF. In DNA, the CDR3 is TGTGCCAGCAACGAACCCCCTCGCGATGAGCAGTTCTTC.

This clone was found once. The V call is TRBV6-1, the J call TRBJ1-3; 7 bases map to TRBD1. Looked up from germline, CDR1 is MNHNS and CDR2 is SASEGT. The ends lost 10 bases at V and 6 bases at J; junction bases unmatched: 9. This CDR3 is 13 amino acids long. The CDR3 sequence is CAIPGQRLNTIYF. CDR3 coding DNA: TGTGCCATCCCGGGACAGCGGTTAAACACCATATATTTT.

This chain uses TRBV6-6 with TRBJ2-3, with D unclear. The germline gives CDR1 MNHNY, CDR2 SVGAGI (reference sequence). V was trimmed by 2 bases and J by 6 bases, leaving 3 bases between them. The CDR3 extends over 11 amino acids. The CDR3 sequence: CASSYRDTQYF. The CDR3 DNA reads as TGTGCCAGCAGTTACAGGGATACGCAGTATTTT.

This sequence joins TRBV4-1 and TRBJ2-1, with D unclear. CDR1 is MGHRA and CDR2 is YSYEKL in the germline V gene. Trimming removed 4 bases at V and 9 bases at J, with 19 bases between. The CDR3 has 15 amino acids. The CDR3 loop is CASSPTSLALGEQFF. The CDR3 bases are TGCGCCAGCAGCCCGACGTCGCTGGCCCTTGGTGAGCAGTTCTTC.

This clone has a single count. The chain is built from TRBV15 and TRBJ1-6; D gene uncertain. The CDR3 is made up of 15 amino acids. Between the trimmed V and J ends, which lost 0 bases and 14 bases, there was a span of 17 bases. The germline V gene has CDR1 LNHNV and CDR2 YYDKDF (reference sequence). The CDR3 nucleotides are TGTGCCACCAGCAGAGATCGTCAATCCGCCCAGGCCCTCCACTTT. This gives the protein CATSRDRQSAQALHF.

V and J are TRBV4-2 and TRBJ2-1; 8 nucleotides match TRBD2. Germline V lookup: CDR1 LGHNA, CDR2 YNFKEQ. The J segment lost 6 bases and the V segment lost 8 bases, leaving 9 bases of the junction unmatched. The CDR3 is 14 residues long. The CDR3 here is CASSTGGPGNEQFF. Here the CDR3 DNA reads TGTGCCAGCTCGACGGGGGGGCCCGGCAATGAGCAGTTCTTC.

This chain links TRBV9 with TRBJ2-3; 8 nucleotides agree with TRBD2. CDR1 is SGDLS and CDR2 is YYNGEE in the germline V gene. The trim removed 4 bases at V and 2 bases at J, leaving 9 bases unmatched. The length of the CDR3 is 16 residues. CDR3 sequence reads: CASSLGGRGVTDTQYF. The CDR3 nucleotides read TGTGCCAGCAGCCTCGGTGGGCGGGGGGTCACAGATACGCAGTATTTT.

The V gene is TRBV27, the J gene TRBJ1-5; D uncertain. Trimming stripped 5 bases from V and 6 bases from J, with 8 bases between. There are 12 residues in the CDR3. Looked up from germline, CDR1 is MNHEY and CDR2 is SMNVEV (reference sequence). CDR3 DNA sequence: TGTGCCAGCAGTAAAGGAGGTCAGCCCCAGCATTTT. Protein: CASSKGGQPQHF.